The clone carrying this TCR beta chain occurred once. Its antigen is unknown. This entry comes from a study of shared clonotypes between healthy human individuals. Study-wide points: Blood was the sole source, and tissue repertoires probably differ. Relative to their counterparts shared across all four donors, non-shared clonotypes exhibited diminished generation probabilities.

Sequencing was performed with immunoSEQ multiplex PCR; in TCRdb, only in-frame clones are kept and a portion is missing. Seen here are fewer than 3 million clones, 85% to 95% observed once, and the top ten hold about 0.41%. V shed 4 bases and J 1 base; nucleotides not matched to a gene: 8. CDR3 length equals 16 residues. Germline values: CDR1 SGDLS, CDR2 YYNGEE. This chain connects TRBV9 to TRBJ2-3, with TRBD1 identical over 8 bases. The receptor's source is a man younger than 35 in good health. Some clones in this sample may be carry-over from other donors' samples. The sample taken for sequencing was naive CD4+ T cells from PBMCs. Subset of the sample: CD45RA+ positively selected. The CDR3 sequence: CASSIRGGQGTDTQYF. DNA of the CDR3: TGTGCCAGCAGCATCCGAGGGGGACAGGGCACAGATACGCAGTATTTT.